This TCR beta chain is drawn from a study of CD8+ T cells in alopecia areata. Germline V gene lookup returns CDR1 MNHEY and CDR2 SMNVEV (reference sequence). The CDR3 runs 13 residues. The V end lost 5 bases, the J end lost 3 bases, and 11 bases lay between the germline ends. Obtained from alopecia areata patients were lesional scalp punch biopsies along with peripheral blood. With regard to this clone: Its cognate antigen is unknown.

Extraction of RNA preceded its reverse transcription into cDNA, which served as the sequencing template. Profiling relied on immunoSEQ multiplex PCR, and the TCRdb table lists in-frame clones only, not all of them. The sample carries 98,000 or so clones, 55% to 60% recorded once. Broader study findings: Relative to mice, TCR sharing across patients was less clear, a difference possibly HLA-related. The study also sequences resident alphabeta T cells of normal skin in scalp samples. Lesional scalp, especially alopecia totalis/universalis, showed higher clonality than normal scalp.

The rearrangement joins TRBV27 to TRBJ2-7; D could derive from TRBD1 or TRBD2 (5 bases each). The sequenced sample was NKG2D-low CD8+ T cells sorted from blood. The TCR sequence derives from a human donor with alopecia areata. The CDR3 DNA sequence: TGTGCCAGCAGTCCGGGACGTAACTACGAGCAGTACTTC. It codes for CASSPGRNYEQYF.